The clone carrying this TCR beta chain was seen a handful of times. Its antigen is unidentified. As for time point: newly diagnosed GD, antithyroid drugs for less than 3 months. Preparation of the TCR library used RNA extracted from PBMCs. The data were taken from a study of regulatory T cells in long-lasting Graves disease. The CDR3 contains 17 residues. Germline lookup yields CDR1 LNHDA and CDR2 SQIVND (reference sequence). V was clipped by 5 bases and J by 2 bases; unmatched bases: 12. Broader study findings: Persistent cases favored TRBV28, TRBJ1-2 and TRBJ2-5.

Researchers made TCR beta libraries by using iRepertoire HTBI primers and running Arm-PCR on CDR3 regions. TCRdb redid the calling of the multiplex PCR reads with MiXCR, one entry per CDR3 protein. The sample lists more than 350,000 distinct CDR3 sequences, about 15% seen once, with approximately 15% in the top ten. These data were also filed under a second study, of T cells in Graves' hyperthyroidism and ophthalmopathy.

The rearrangement joins TRBV19 to TRBJ2-1, with 7 bases fitting TRBD2. This TCR was recovered from a woman in her 30s with Graves disease. Sequenced here: peripheral blood mononuclear cells (PBMCs), sampled at new diagnosis, from a patient treated with antithyroid drugs. The CDR3 protein is CASSVDSGPSAYNEQFF. CDR3 nucleotides: TGTGCCAGTAGTGTTGATAGCGGGCCTTCCGCCTACAATGAGCAGTTCTTC.